This T cell receptor (beta chain) derives from a study of monozygotic twins with inflammatory bowel disease. Overall study findings and caveats: Twins with IBD were found to have lower TCRbeta diversity (inverse Simpson) than healthy co-twins.

The template-switching step introduced UMIs that carried a 6-nucleotide sample barcode. Each CDR3 protein gets one entry in TCRdb, which reprocessed the 5' RACE reads and gives no DNA. This sample's clone table lists 330,000 or so distinct CDR3 sequences. With respect to this clonotype: What it binds is unknown.

The sample consisted of blood. The source is a human donor with ulcerative colitis or Crohn's disease, or a healthy co-twin of an affected twin (not recorded which).

The CDR3 here is CASRPLSHTEAFF. The chain uses TRBV27 and TRBJ1-1. This CDR3 has 13 amino acids. Germline values: CDR1 MNHEY, CDR2 SMNVEV (reference sequence).